This T cell receptor beta chain was identified during a study of vaccination and CD4 T cells after COVID-19 (dated by TCRdb to 2022 to 2024). Study-level background: Convalescent patients had a positive SARS-CoV-2 result on nasal swab PCR, and of these patients, several had mild disease and one had severe disease. A few convalescent patients gave samples both early after vaccination (day 14) and late after vaccination (days 161 to 241). The time from the second vaccine dose to post-vaccine blood sampling had a median of around 72 days and ranged from about 14 to 250 days. As controls, cultures received a CEFX viral epitope pool (the positive control), an HIV-1 Nef peptide pool (the negative control), or no peptide at all. Participants received two doses of either the Pfizer-BioNTech BNT162b2 vaccine (n=8) or the Moderna mRNA-1273 vaccine (n=2). For stimulating the cultures, overlapping spike peptide pools were used, derived from SARS-CoV-2 as well as from the common cold coronaviruses HCoV-NL63, HCoV-OC43 and HCoV-229E. Post-COVID blood samples were collected from convalescent patients a median of around 100 days after diagnosis, with a range of about 30 to 170 days. In about 11 COVID-19 convalescent patients and a handful of infection-naive healthy vaccine recipients, the spike-specific CD4+ TCR repertoire before mRNA vaccination was compared with the repertoire after mRNA vaccination. In the convalescent cohort there were six males and four females, among whom were two Hispanic individuals, seven Caucasians, two Asians and one multiracial person.

Receptor amplification or capture employed PCR. TCR sequencing of DNA from cultured CD4+ T cells used the Oncomine TCR Beta short-read assay at the Johns Hopkins FTIC core. The QIAamp micro DNA kit was used to extract genomic DNA from the cultured CD4+ T cells. The Oncomine TCR Beta libraries from cultured CD4+ T cells were pooled using unique dual indexes and then sequenced on an Illumina iSeq 100. Per the source publication's procedure: Non-productive sequences were removed, and CDR3s that did not start with C, did not end with F or W, or were shorter than 7 amino acids were discarded. Antigen-specific clonotypes were identified with the MANAFEST web application by comparing peptide-stimulated wells with reference and other culture wells. To be called positive, a clone needed an FDR below 0.05, an odds ratio above 5, and a productive frequency above 0.1% in at least two of three replicate wells. A clonotype was classed as cross-reactive if the clonotype showed significant expansion both in SARS-CoV-2 spike wells and in at least one common cold coronavirus spike condition. Using R version 3.6.1, CDR3 homology was evaluated through Levenshtein distances (stringdist) along with unrooted phylogenetic trees (ape). TCRdb handled the public reads itself, with Q25 trimming in fastp and clone calling in MiXCR, and kept productive beta chains. Rows matching on CDR3 protein sequence are summarized as one entry with the most common DNA and genes. The V and J calls follow TCRdb's processing rather than the paper's. Present in this sample are approximately 15,000 distinct CDR3 sequences, under 55% of which were seen just once. The top ten hold over 10% of the sample.

The sample's time point label, decoded: late sampling 161 to 241 days after vaccination in three convalescent patients. In light of the paper, this sample's treatment or condition label describes: roughly ten-day PBMC culture with coronavirus spike peptide pools or control peptides (ViraFEST assay). The study used the ViraFEST assay, which expanded antigen-specific T cells with peptide pools and then identified expanded clonotypes by TCR sequencing. The positive SARS-CoV-2 PCR tests of the convalescent patients were dated from March to December 2020, before the Alpha, Beta and Delta variants emerged in the United States. Each well held around 2 million PBMCs cultured with approximately 10 ug/ml peptide pools in IMDM containing around 5% human AB serum and 7.5 to 10 IU/ml IL-2. On days 3 and 7, half of the culture medium was replaced with fresh IL-2-containing medium. After around 10 days of culture, CD4+ T cells were isolated by negative selection using the EasySep CD4+ T cell isolation kit. PBMCs were separated from whole blood using Ficoll-Paque Plus gradient centrifugation and then either used fresh or cryopreserved at -140C. Culture conditions were generally each tested in triplicate wells.

Broad study findings and their caveats: An increase in the median number of SARS-CoV-2-reactive clonotypes from some 20 after infection to some 38 after vaccination was observed, but the change was not found to be significant. Relatively few convalescent patients were included in the study, and early timepoints after natural infection were not analyzed. In convalescent patients, a median around 90% of post-vaccine SARS-CoV-2-reactive clones were detected only after vaccination, suggesting vaccine-specific priming. Of the vaccine-specific clones found in convalescent patients, nearly all (304 of 307) were mono-reactive for SARS-CoV-2 spike instead of being cross-reactive with common cold coronaviruses.

Counted from cysteine to phenylalanine, this CDR3 has 14 amino acids. The sequence is cut down to CDR3 DNA, 42 bases in frame from base 1. V lost 6 bases and J lost 3 bases; the stretch between them is 15 bases long. CDR1 and CDR2, looked up from the germline V gene (reference sequence), are SEHNR and FQNEAQ. With respect to this clonotype: The specificity of this receptor is unknown. Within one base of it there is no much larger clone, and no base qualities were kept.

The chain couples TRBV7-9 to TRBJ2-7; the D gene may be TRBD1 or TRBD2, since each aligns over 5 bases. The origin of this receptor is a human donor who had recovered from COVID-19. Specimen: CD4+ T cells from blood, cultured in vitro, collected about 7 months after SARS-CoV-2 vaccination. The encoded CDR3 is CASSYSGTIYEQYF. The sequence in DNA is TGTGCCAGCAGTTACTCCGGGACGATCTACGAGCAGTACTTC.